These 28 T cell receptor beta chains share one sample of origin, sequenced in a study of T cells in Graves' hyperthyroidism and ophthalmopathy. Amplified TCR beta CDR3 regions came from RNA transcripts. HTBI primers drove first-round RT-PCR of the TCR CDR3. From the multiplex PCR reads, TCRdb called clonotypes with MiXCR, one entry per CDR3 protein. The repertoire includes a few hundred thousand distinct CDR3 sequences, around 14% of them detected once, and around 6.6% sits in the top ten. The specimen was blood. The source of these receptors is a woman under 40 with Graves' hyperthyroidism.

This clonotype was counted ten times or more. J is TRBJ1-1 and V is TRBV11-1; a possible D gene is TRBD1 (5 bases). With 7 bases removed from V and 1 base from J, the gap between germline ends came to 16 bases. The CDR3 length is 15 residues. The germline V gene encodes CDR1 SGHAT and CDR2 FQDESV (reference sequence). The CDR3 DNA follows: TGTGCCAGCATCGAGAGGGGACGGACGAACACTGAAGCTTTCTTT. Its protein is CASIERGRTNTEAFF.

This clonotype was seen ten or more times. This CDR3 reads CASSPRLAGGFGEQFF. In nucleotides, the CDR3 is TGTGCCAGCAGTCCTAGACTAGCGGGAGGTTTCGGTGAGCAGTTCTTC. The chain carries TRBV7-3 and TRBJ2-1, with TRBD2 matching over 13 bases. The CDR3 is made up of 16 amino acids. The J segment lost 9 bases and the V segment lost 6 bases, leaving 11 bases of the junction unmatched. CDR1 and CDR2 (germline): SGHTA, FQGTGA.

This chain links TRBV12-5 with TRBJ2-5; D uncertain. CDR1 LGHNT and CDR2 FRNRAP come from the germline V gene. The V gene lost 3 bases and the J gene lost 1 base, with 3 bases spanning the gap. The CDR3 extends over 12 amino acids. CDR3 sequence: CASGFSQETQYF. In nucleotides, the CDR3 is TGTGCTAGTGGTTTTTCCCAAGAGACCCAGTACTTC. Together with reference TRBV12-5 and TRBJ2-5, the CDR3 gives the full variable domain: DARVTQTPRHKVTEMGQEVTMRCQPILGHNTVFWYRQTMMQGLELLAYFRNRAPLDDSGMPKDRFSAEMPDATLATLKIQPSEPRDSAVYFCASGFSQETQYFGPGTRLLVL.

This clonotype has a count of ten or more. V and J are TRBV28 and TRBJ2-1; no clear D. This CDR3 has 12 residues. Per the germline V gene, CDR1 is MDHEN and CDR2 is SYDVKM. The V end was cut by 4 bases, the J end by 4 bases, with 5 bases between. DNA of the CDR3: TGTGCCAGCAGTTACTATTACAATGAGCAGTTCTTC. This gives the protein CASSYYYNEQFF.

At least ten counts were recorded for this clonotype. The rearrangement joins TRBV28 to TRBJ2-3, with a tentative D call TRBD2 (6 bases). Germline CDR1 reads MDHEN; CDR2 reads SYDVKM. The CDR3 has 18 amino acids. The V gene lost 5 bases and the J gene lost 1 base, with 22 bases spanning the gap. The CDR3 spells CASSPDRLGHTGTDTQYF. The CDR3 bases are TGTGCCAGCAGTCCTGACCGACTAGGCCATACCGGCACAGATACGCAGTATTTT.

This clonotype has at least ten counts. The V call is TRBV5-1, the J call TRBJ2-7; 10 bases are shared with TRBD1. The CDR3 extends over 15 amino acids. Per germline, CDR1 SGHRS and CDR2 YFSETQ. J was trimmed by 6 bases and V by 4 bases; bases with no gene match: 10. The DNA of the CDR3 is TGCGCCAGCAGCGGTGGACAGGGGGTTGGAGTCGAGCAGTACTTC. It translates to CASSGGQGVGVEQYF.

This chain connects TRBV19 to TRBJ1-1; D is unresolved. The CDR3 covers 11 residues. CDR1 is LNHDA and CDR2 is SQIVND in the germline V gene (reference sequence). V was clipped by 3 bases and J by 11 bases, with 10 bases between them. Here the CDR3 reads CASSITGVAFF. The CDR3 nucleotides read TGTGCCAGTAGTATCACTGGGGTGGCTTTCTTT.

This clonotype was detected ten times or more. The rearrangement joins TRBV11-2 to TRBJ1-2, with unresolved D. Germline V gene sequence: CDR1 SGHAT, CDR2 FQNNGV. CDR3 size: 14 residues. The V and J ends lost 5 bases and 6 bases respectively, with 16 bases between them. In DNA form, the CDR3 reads TGTGCCAGCAGCATCGGACGGATCTCGAATGGCTACACCTTC. Translation: CASSIGRISNGYTF.

This clonotype was seen a few times. This chain links TRBV9 with TRBJ2-1; D remains unclear. V was cut by 0 bases and J by 0 bases, with 7 bases left in between. CDR3 length: 15 residues. Germline loops: CDR1 SGDLS, CDR2 YYNGEE. CDR3 nucleotides: TGTGCCAGCAGCGTAGATACCAACTCCTACAATGAGCAGTTCTTC. This gives the protein CASSVDTNSYNEQFF.

This rearrangement joins TRBV25-1 to TRBJ2-4, with D possibly TRBD2 on 5 matching bases. CDR1 is MGHDK and CDR2 is SYGVNS in the germline V gene. V was trimmed by 6 bases and J by 6 bases, leaving 33 bases between them. The CDR3 length is 20 residues. The CDR3 coding sequence is TGTGCCAGCAGCAAGAGTACCGGGGTCGGCGCCCAACAACCCCCAAACATTCAGTACTTC. It encodes CASSKSTGVGAQQPPNIQYF.

This sequence joins TRBV4-1 and TRBJ2-5, with 7 bases identical to TRBD1. This CDR3 contains 14 residues. Trimming at V came to 3 bases and at J to 1 base, leaving 2 bases not matched to a gene. CDR1 MGHRA and CDR2 YSYEKL come from the germline V gene. The DNA of the CDR3 is TGCGCCAGCAGCCATAGACAGGGCCAAGAGACCCAGTACTTC. Amino acids: CASSHRQGQETQYF.

This clonotype has a count of ten or more. CDR3 DNA: TGCGCCAGCAGCTTGGTGGGGACTAGCGGGAGCTATGAGCAGTTCTTC. This gives the protein CASSLVGTSGSYEQFF. V gene TRBV5-1 combines with J gene TRBJ2-1, with 14 bases aligning to TRBD2. The V gene's germline CDR1 is SGHRS and CDR2 YFSETQ. There are 16 residues in the CDR3. V gave up 0 bases and J gave up 8 bases; unmatched junction bases: 4. Full variable domain (remainder filled in from reference TRBV5-1 and TRBJ2-1): KAGVTQTPRYLIKTRGQQVTLSCSPISGHRSVSWYQQTPGQGLQFLFEYFSETQRNKGNFPGRFSGRQFSNSRSEMNVSTLELGDSALYLCASSLVGTSGSYEQFFGPGTRLTVL.

This clonotype occurred many times. The rearrangement uses TRBV13 and TRBJ2-3; D is perhaps TRBD1 (6 bases). The V end was cut by 9 bases, the J end by 9 bases, with 16 bases between. The CDR3 covers 12 residues. Looked up from germline, CDR1 is PRHDT and CDR2 is FYEKMQ (reference sequence). CDR3 sequence: CASQLLTGTQYF. CDR3 coding DNA: TGTGCCAGTCAACTGCTCACAGGGACGCAGTATTTT.

The chain carries TRBV20-1 and TRBJ2-7; D call uncertain. Germline V CDR1 and CDR2: DFQATT, SNEGSKA (reference sequence). V lost 1 base and J lost 0, with 7 bases in between. The CDR3 has 13 amino acids. CDR3: CSARGRFSYEQYF. CDR3 bases: TGCAGTGCTAGAGGACGGTTCTCCTACGAGCAGTACTTC.

This clonotype was seen repeatedly, ten times or more. This chain connects TRBV20-1 to TRBJ2-2; TRBD2 agrees at 11 bases. Germline CDR1 DFQATT, CDR2 SNEGSKA (reference sequence). The V segment lost 2 bases and the J segment 3 bases; nucleotides outside the gene matches: 2. CDR3 length equals 15 residues. The CDR3 region is CSARTSGRDTGELFF. For the CDR3, the DNA is TGCAGTGCTAGAACTAGCGGGAGAGACACCGGGGAGCTGTTTTTT.

V gene TRBV20-1 combines with J gene TRBJ2-1; TRBD2 agrees at 12 bases. CDR3 length equals 14 residues. After removal of 5 bases from V and 4 bases from J, the junction contained 3 bases not matched to a gene. From germline, CDR1 is DFQATT and CDR2 SNEGSKA (reference sequence). The CDR3 sequence: CSAWTSGTYNEQFF. The CDR3 DNA reads as TGCAGTGCTTGGACTAGCGGGACTTACAATGAGCAGTTCTTC.

This clonotype was detected only a few times. V gene TRBV6-2 or TRBV6-3 combines with J gene TRBJ2-1; 15 nucleotides agree with TRBD2. The V gene's germline CDR1 is MNHEY and CDR2 SVGEGT. CDR3 size: 19 residues. Trimming removed 8 bases from V and 0 bases from J; junction bases left unmatched: 11. The CDR3 DNA is TGTGCCAGCCGCCCGACCGGGACTAGCGGGAGGAGCTCCTACAATGAGCAGTTCTTC. Its translation: CASRPTGTSGRSSYNEQFF.

Only a few counts were recorded for this clonotype. The chain links TRBV27 to TRBJ2-5, with 10 bases lining up with TRBD2. V was clipped by 0 bases and J by 5 bases; unmatched bases: 15. The CDR3 is 19 residues long. Germline V gene sequence: CDR1 MNHEY, CDR2 SMNVEV (reference sequence). CDR3 amino acids: CASSLSGGAGGPSLETQYF. DNA of the CDR3: TGTGCCAGCAGTTTATCGGGGGGAGCGGGAGGGCCGAGTCTGGAGACCCAGTACTTC.

In nucleotides, the CDR3 is TGCGCCAGCAGTGAGTCGGGGACTAGTGAGGATGAGCAGTTCTTC. As protein: CASSESGTSEDEQFF. This chain uses TRBV10-1 with TRBJ2-1; 8 nucleotides align to TRBD2. This CDR3 has 15 amino acids. The V segment lost 0 bases and the J segment 8 bases; nucleotides outside the gene matches: 6. The germline gives CDR1 WNHNN, CDR2 SYGVQD (reference sequence).

This clonotype was counted between two and nine times. The J gene is TRBJ1-1, the V gene TRBV9; D not certain. Germline CDR1 SGDLS, CDR2 YYNGEE. The CDR3 consists of 13 residues. The ends were cut back, 0 bases at V and 4 bases at J, with 7 bases in the middle. In nucleotides, the CDR3 is TGTGCCAGCAGCGTAGCGGCGGTCACTGAAGCTTTCTTT. This sequence encodes CASSVAAVTEAFF. Full variable domain (outside the CDR3, taken from reference TRBV9 and TRBJ1-1): DSGVTQTPKHLITATGQRVTLRCSPRSGDLSVYWYQQSLDQGLQFLIQYYNGEERAKGNILERFSAQQFPDLHSELNLSSLELGDSALYFCASSVAAVTEAFFGQGTRLTVV.

The V and J genes are TRBV10-3 and TRBJ2-1; 9 bases are shared with TRBD2. This CDR3 contains 18 residues. Looked up from germline, CDR1 is ENHRY and CDR2 is SYGVKD. The trim removed 8 bases at V and 4 bases at J, leaving 18 bases unmatched. The CDR3, as DNA: TGTGCCATCTGCCGCCAACTCGCGAGGGCGGGAGGGTACAATGAGCAGTTCTTC. Its translation: CAICRQLARAGGYNEQFF.

There are many counts of this clonotype. This chain links TRBV20-1 with TRBJ2-7; TRBD2 might be the D (5 bases). V shed 0 bases and J shed 2 bases, with 11 bases lying between them. Germline V lookup: CDR1 DFQATT, CDR2 SNEGSKA (reference sequence). The CDR3 runs 14 residues. The DNA for the CDR3 is TGCAGTGCTAGAGATCCGGACGGGACCTACGAGCAGTACTTC. Its protein is CSARDPDGTYEQYF.

The chain has TRBV7-2 and TRBJ2-7; perhaps D is TRBD1 or TRBD2 (7 bases each). Trimming cost V 5 bases and J 0 bases, with 17 bases left between them. The germline gives CDR1 SGHTA, CDR2 FQGNSA. The CDR3 consists of 16 residues. The CDR3 reads CASSLTGGQRSYEQYF. In DNA, the CDR3 is TGTGCCAGCAGCCTAACGGGGGGACAGCGCTCCTACGAGCAGTACTTC.

This clonotype was counted at least ten times. The chain combines TRBV20-1 with TRBJ2-7, with 8 positions matching TRBD1. Trimming took 3 bases from V and 4 from J; bases not matched to a gene: 8. CDR1 DFQATT and CDR2 SNEGSKA come from the germline V gene (reference sequence). The CDR3 is made up of 14 amino acids. Here the CDR3 reads CSASVTDRDYEQYF. As DNA, the CDR3 is TGCAGTGCTAGCGTTACGGACAGGGATTACGAGCAGTACTTC.

The chain links TRBV29-1 to TRBJ1-1, with D possibly matching TRBD1 (6 bases). The length of the CDR3 is 12 residues. Germline V gives CDR1 SQVTM, CDR2 ANQGSEA. The V and J ends lost 6 bases and 3 bases respectively, with 11 bases between them. CDR3 sequence: CSVLGTYTEAFF. CDR3 bases: TGCAGCGTATTAGGGACATACACTGAAGCTTTCTTT.

The chain links TRBV10-1 to TRBJ2-7, with 7 bases matching TRBD1. In germline, CDR1 is WNHNN, CDR2 SYGVQD (reference sequence). The CDR3 spans 14 residues. With V trimmed by 4 bases and J by 4 bases, 7 bases remained unmatched. CDR3 bases: TGCGCCAGCAGTGCTAGGGACAGACCTTACGAGCAGTACTTC. This gives the protein CASSARDRPYEQYF.

This clonotype was recorded at least ten times. This chain uses TRBV12-3 or TRBV12-4 with TRBJ2-5; D call uncertain. This CDR3 is built from 13 residues. Trimming removed 3 bases at V and 2 bases at J, with 7 bases between. The CDR3 is CASSFREQETQYF. CDR3 DNA sequence: TGTGCCAGCAGTTTCAGAGAGCAAGAGACCCAGTACTTC.

Many counts were recorded for this clonotype. This chain links TRBV11-2 with TRBJ2-1; the match to TRBD2 covers 10 bases. Unmatched junction bases numbered 12, after V lost 5 bases and J lost 5 bases. Germline CDR1 SGHAT, CDR2 FQNNGV. The CDR3 loop spans 17 amino acids. The CDR3 sequence is CASSPLRTSGFNNEQFF. In nucleotides, the CDR3 is TGTGCCAGCAGCCCCCTTAGGACTAGCGGATTTAACAATGAGCAGTTCTTC. The full variable domain, in which reference TRBV11-2 and TRBJ2-1 provide the parts outside the CDR3, is EAGVAQSPRYKIIEKRQSVAFWCNPISGHATLYWYQQILGQGPKLLIQFQNNGVVDDSQLPKDRFSAERLKGVDSTLKIQPAKLEDSAVYLCASSPLRTSGFNNEQFFGPGTRLTVL.